Below, 30 T cell receptor beta chains from the same sample are listed, as sequenced in a study of blood T cell repertoires in COVID-19. Profiling relied on immunoSEQ multiplex PCR, and the TCRdb table lists in-frame clones only, not all of them. This table holds nearly 300,000 clones, over 85% found once. The sequenced sample consisted of PBMCs or T cells enriched from blood (not recorded which). The receptors stem from a woman in her fifties or sixties who had been exposed to COVID-19.

The rearrangement uses TRBV5-1 and TRBJ2-1; 7 nucleotides line up with TRBD1. Per the germline V gene, CDR1 is SGHRS and CDR2 is YFSETQ. After removal of 4 bases from V and 2 bases from J, the junction contained 6 bases not matched to a gene. The CDR3 covers 15 residues. CDR3 coding DNA: TGCGCCAGCAGCCTAGAACAGGGGACCTACAATGAGCAGTTCTTC. Amino acid sequence: CASSLEQGTYNEQFF.

The J gene is TRBJ1-1, the V gene TRBV5-1; D perhaps matches TRBD1 (6 bases). Germline values: CDR1 SGHRS, CDR2 YFSETQ. The CDR3 is 14 amino acids. V lost 3 bases and J lost 4, with 13 bases in between. CDR3 region: CASSSTGTGTEAFF. CDR3 bases: TGCGCCAGCAGCTCAACAGGGACGGGCACTGAAGCTTTCTTT.

The CDR3 DNA reads TGTGCCAGCTTCACAGGGGAATCCTATAATTCACCCCTCCACTTT. Translating it yields CASFTGESYNSPLHF. The J gene is TRBJ1-6, the V gene TRBV6-5; 7 bases line up with TRBD1. Germline assignment: CDR1 MNHEY and CDR2 SVGAGI. V shed 8 bases and J 1 base; nucleotides not matched to a gene: 5. The CDR3 sequence is 15 residues long.

This clone was found a few times. This chain joins TRBV4-1 and TRBJ1-5, with a possible D match to TRBD1 (5 bases). The germline V and J ends were trimmed by 0 bases and 5 bases, with 11 bases remaining between them. The CDR3 has 15 amino acids. CDR1 is MGHRA and CDR2 is YSYEKL in the germline V gene. The DNA of the CDR3 is TGCGCCAGCAGCCAAGATTGGCAGGGCTATCAGCCCCAGCATTTT. This gives the protein CASSQDWQGYQPQHF.

V and J are TRBV6-5 and TRBJ1-2, with D hard to call. From germline, CDR1 is MNHEY and CDR2 SVGAGI. Trimming cost V 8 bases and J 2 bases, with 12 bases left between them. The CDR3 is 13 residues long. The CDR3 spells CASARGGNYGYTF. CDR3 DNA: TGTGCCAGCGCGCGGGGAGGAAACTATGGCTACACCTTC.

In its sample, this clone was seen once. The CDR3 is CASSLQTGAEAFF. The CDR3 DNA follows: TGTGCCAGCAGCCTCCAGACAGGGGCCGAAGCTTTCTTT. V is TRBV7-8 and J is TRBJ1-1; 8 bases match TRBD1. The ends lost 5 bases at V and 8 bases at J; junction bases unmatched: 7. From germline, CDR1 is SGHVS and CDR2 FQNEAQ. This CDR3 spans 13 amino acids.

This sequence joins TRBV2 and TRBJ2-2; 7 positions match TRBD1. V dropped 7 bases and J dropped 1; count of bases not matched to a gene: 21. Germline V lookup: CDR1 SNHLY, CDR2 FYNNEI. The CDR3 consists of 20 residues. The DNA of the CDR3 is TGTGCCAGCACCCCCAAGGGTAAAGGGGGCTTCATCTTGAACACCGGGGAGCTGTTTTTT. This translates into CASTPKGKGGFILNTGELFF. The variable domain in full, completed from reference TRBV2 and TRBJ2-2, reads EPEVTQTPSHQVTQMGQEVILRCVPISNHLYFYWYRQILGQKVEFLVSFYNNEISEKSEIFDDQFSVERPDGSNFTLKIRSTKLEDSAMYFCASTPKGKGGFILNTGELFFGEGSRLTVL.

The chain recombines TRBV28 with TRBJ1-2, with D unclear. V shed 8 bases and J shed 8 bases, with 9 bases lying between them. Germline values: CDR1 MDHEN, CDR2 SYDVKM. The CDR3 runs to 10 residues. Here the CDR3 DNA reads TGTGCCAGCTTCGGTCTAGGCTACACCTTC. Its protein is CASFGLGYTF.

For the CDR3, the DNA is TGTGCCACCAGCAGAAACTCGCGATCCTACTCTGGAAACACCATATATTTT. Its translation: CATSRNSRSYSGNTIYF. The chain joins TRBV15 to TRBJ1-3, with D uncertain. CDR3 size: 17 residues. Germline CDR1 and CDR2: LNHNV and YYDKDF (reference sequence). The germline V and J ends were trimmed by 2 bases and 0 bases, with 14 bases remaining between them. Filled out from reference TRBV15 and TRBJ1-3, the complete variable domain reads DAMVIQNPRYQVTQFGKPVTLSCSQTLNHNVMYWYQQKSSQAPKLLFHYYDKDFNNEADTPDNFQSRRPNTSFCFLDIRSPGLGDTAMYLCATSRNSRSYSGNTIYFGEGSWLTVV.

For the CDR3, the DNA is TGTGCCAGCAGACGCGGGACAGAACTCTATGGCTACACCTTC. Translating it yields CASRRGTELYGYTF. The rearrangement joins TRBV2 to TRBJ1-2; the match to TRBD1 covers 7 bases. The CDR3 covers 14 residues. Germline lookup yields CDR1 SNHLY and CDR2 FYNNEI. J gave up 4 bases and V 6 bases, and 8 bases lay outside the gene matches.

The chain joins TRBV28 to TRBJ1-1; D is perhaps TRBD1 (6 bases). The germline V gene has CDR1 MDHEN and CDR2 SYDVKM. The CDR3 covers 13 residues. Trimming took 7 bases from V and 10 from J, leaving 19 bases between them. CDR3 sequence: CASMDSNQPGAFF. The DNA of the CDR3 is TGTGCCAGCATGGACAGTAATCAACCCGGAGCTTTCTTT.

Only one count was recorded for this clone. The chain is built from TRBV27 and TRBJ2-7, with 7 bases fitting TRBD1. V lost 2 bases to trimming and J lost 2 bases; unmatched junction nucleotides: 6. CDR1 and CDR2 (germline): MNHEY, SMNVEV (reference sequence). This CDR3 contains 15 residues. The CDR3 DNA reads as TGTGCCAGCAGTTTAAAGGCAGGGGGAACCTACGAGCAGTACTTC. This sequence encodes CASSLKAGGTYEQYF.

The V call is TRBV7-9, the J call TRBJ2-7, with D maybe TRBD1 (5 bases). Germline V gene sequence: CDR1 SEHNR, CDR2 FQNEAQ (reference sequence). The CDR3 length is 16 residues. The ends were cut back, 2 bases at V and 0 bases at J, with 14 bases in the middle. In nucleotides, the CDR3 is TGTGCCAGCAGCTTACCGCAGGGTCCACCCTCCTACGAGCAGTACTTC. It codes for CASSLPQGPPSYEQYF. Together with reference TRBV7-9 and TRBJ2-7, the CDR3 gives the full variable domain: DTGVSQNPRHKITKRGQNVTFRCDPISEHNRLYWYRQTLGQGPEFLTYFQNEAQLEKSRLLSDRFSAERPKGSFSTLEIQRTEQGDSAMYLCASSLPQGPPSYEQYFGPGTRLTVT.

The CDR3 nucleotides read TGCGCCAGCAGCCCGGGACAGGGGGGCGATACGCAGTATTTT. This sequence encodes CASSPGQGGDTQYF. The J gene is TRBJ2-3, the V gene TRBV5-1; 11 bases line up with TRBD1. CDR1 and CDR2 (germline): SGHRS, YFSETQ. There are 14 residues in the CDR3. The ends lost 4 bases at V and 6 bases at J; junction bases unmatched: 4.

The CDR3 reads CASSRATVGEKLFF. Here the CDR3 DNA reads TGTGCCAGCAGCCGAGCGACAGTAGGGGAAAAACTGTTTTTT. The rearrangement joins TRBV14 to TRBJ1-4, with D possibly TRBD1 on 5 matching bases. Deletions cut 4 bases from V and 8 bases from J, with 14 bases between. Germline CDR1 SGHDN, CDR2 FVKESK. The CDR3 has 14 amino acids.

The V call is TRBV5-1, the J call TRBJ2-1; D might be TRBD2 (7 bases). The CDR3 is 15 amino acids. Germline V gene lookup returns CDR1 SGHRS and CDR2 YFSETQ. Deletions cut 4 bases from V and 7 bases from J, with 18 bases between. As DNA, the CDR3 is TGCGCCAGCAGCCTCCTAGGGGGGGTAGGAAATGAGCAGTTCTTC. Translation: CASSLLGGVGNEQFF.

CDR3 amino acids: CASSLVVVGGGAAYNEQFF. The CDR3 DNA reads as TGTGCCAGCAGCTTAGTGGTTGTCGGCGGGGGGGCGGCCTACAATGAGCAGTTCTTC. The chain recombines TRBV7-2 with TRBJ2-1, with 9 bases that match TRBD2. With 1 base clipped from V and 2 bases from J, the junction kept 12 bases outside the gene matches. Germline V gene data show CDR1 as SGHTA and CDR2 as FQGNSA. The CDR3 covers 19 residues. The variable domain in full, with the rest retrieved from reference TRBV7-2 and TRBJ2-1, is GAGVSQSPSNKVTEKGKDVELRCDPISGHTALYWYRQSLGQGLEFLIYFQGNSAPDKSGLPSDRFSAERTGGSVSTLTIQRTQQEDSAVYLCASSLVVVGGGAAYNEQFFGPGTRLTVL.

V and J are TRBV5-4 and TRBJ1-2, with D unclear. The CDR3 runs 13 residues. V was cut by 9 bases and J by 0 bases, with 12 bases left in between. Germline values: CDR1 SGHNT, CDR2 YYREEE (reference sequence). The CDR3 nucleotides read TGTGCCACCCAGACATCGACTAACTATGGCTACACCTTC. This codes for CATQTSTNYGYTF.

This clone was recorded once. This sequence joins TRBV7-9 and TRBJ1-5; TRBD1 agrees at 7 bases. In germline, CDR1 is SEHNR, CDR2 FQNEAQ (reference sequence). The CDR3 loop spans 16 amino acids. V lost 4 bases, J lost 2 bases, and 8 bases stayed unmatched. CDR3 sequence: CASSSTTGKGNQPQHF. Written as DNA, the CDR3 is TGTGCCAGCAGCTCGACGACAGGGAAGGGCAATCAGCCCCAGCATTTT. Full variable domain (outside the CDR3, taken from reference TRBV7-9 and TRBJ1-5): DTGVSQNPRHKITKRGQNVTFRCDPISEHNRLYWYRQTLGQGPEFLTYFQNEAQLEKSRLLSDRFSAERPKGSFSTLEIQRTEQGDSAMYLCASSSTTGKGNQPQHFGDGTRLSIL.

This clone was recorded once. The V call is TRBV6-5, the J call TRBJ1-2; the match to TRBD1 covers 7 bases. The CDR3 is 13 amino acids. CDR1 is MNHEY and CDR2 is SVGAGI in the germline V gene. For the CDR3, the DNA is TGTGCTTCGCTAGGGACAGCTAACTATGGCTACACCTTC. This gives the protein CASLGTANYGYTF.

This chain links TRBV9 with TRBJ2-6; 9 positions agree with TRBD1. V gave up 2 bases and J gave up 0 bases; unmatched junction bases: 3. CDR1 and CDR2 from the germline V gene are SGDLS and YYNGEE. This CDR3 has 17 residues. CDR3 protein: CASSVTGGSSGANVLTF. CDR3 coding DNA: TGTGCCAGCAGCGTGACAGGGGGAAGCTCTGGGGCCAACGTCCTGACTTTC.

The V gene is TRBV5-4, the J gene TRBJ2-7; 10 nucleotides align to TRBD1. CDR3 length: 15 amino acids. The V gene's germline CDR1 is SGHNT and CDR2 YYREEE (reference sequence). V lost 3 bases to trimming and J lost 2 bases; unmatched junction nucleotides: 5. The CDR3 loop is CASSSPGTGAYEQYF. For the CDR3, the DNA is TGTGCCAGCAGCTCGCCCGGGACAGGGGCCTACGAGCAGTACTTC.

About this clone itself: In the same sample, other DNA sequences code for this CDR3. The J gene is TRBJ2-7, the V gene TRBV28; 8 nucleotides align to TRBD1. Germline-derived CDR1 and CDR2 are MDHEN and SYDVKM. The CDR3 totals 13 residues. The trim removed 6 bases at V and 1 base at J, leaving 2 bases unmatched. The CDR3 here is CASRRQGSYEQYF. CDR3 DNA sequence: TGTGCCAGCAGGAGACAGGGGTCCTACGAGCAGTACTTC. The full variable domain, its missing parts supplied by reference TRBV28 and TRBJ2-7, is DVKVTQSSRYLVKRTGEKVFLECVQDMDHENMFWYRQDPGLGLRLIYFSYDVKMKEKGDIPEGYSVSREKKERFSLILESASTNQTSMYLCASRRQGSYEQYFGPGTRLTVT.

This CDR3 reads CASSLVAGRGMNTEAFF. CDR3 nucleotides: TGTGCCAGCAGCCTGGTTGCCGGCAGGGGGATGAACACTGAAGCTTTCTTT. This chain connects TRBV7-9 to TRBJ1-1; 7 bases are a match to TRBD1. CDR1 is SEHNR, CDR2 FQNEAQ, per germline (reference sequence). The V gene end was trimmed by 5 bases and the J gene end by 0 bases; junction bases not matched to a gene: 12. This CDR3 spans 17 amino acids.

The V and J genes are TRBV7-6 and TRBJ2-7; TRBD1 matches at 9 bases. V lost 5 bases, J lost 3 bases, and 5 bases stayed unmatched. Germline assignment: CDR1 SGHVS and CDR2 FNYEAQ. There are 14 residues in the CDR3. CDR3 loop: CASSRQGGNYEQYF. DNA for the CDR3: TGTGCCAGCAGCCGACAGGGGGGGAACTACGAGCAGTACTTC.

The chain combines TRBV27 with TRBJ1-3; perhaps TRBD1 as D (5 bases). This CDR3 region has 13 residues. Germline CDR1 reads MNHEY; CDR2 reads SMNVEV (reference sequence). Trimming removed 3 bases from V and 2 bases from J, with 5 bases in between. The CDR3 here is CASSFRAGNTIYF. The CDR3 nucleotides are TGTGCCAGCAGTTTCAGGGCTGGAAACACCATATATTTT.

This clone was seen just once. This rearrangement joins TRBV29-1 to TRBJ2-2, with 7 bases identical to TRBD1. Trimming cost V 7 bases and J 0 bases; bases outside gene matches: 5. Germline values: CDR1 SQVTM, CDR2 ANQGSEA. This CDR3 region has 14 residues. CDR3 protein: CSARRGSNTGELFF. The DNA of the CDR3 is TGCAGCGCACGCAGGGGGTCGAACACCGGGGAGCTGTTTTTT.

The rearrangement joins TRBV19 to TRBJ1-5, with unresolved D. Germline CDR1 and CDR2: LNHDA and SQIVND (reference sequence). Trimming removed 8 bases at V and 4 bases at J, with 15 bases between. This CDR3 is 14 amino acids long. CDR3 in amino acids: CASGFLSVNQPQHF. In DNA, the CDR3 is TGTGCCAGTGGTTTTTTGTCGGTTAATCAGCCCCAGCATTTT.

The chain links TRBV19 to TRBJ2-1; D call uncertain. The CDR3 is 13 residues long. With 4 bases removed from V and 6 bases from J, the gap between germline ends came to 10 bases. Germline V gene sequence: CDR1 LNHDA, CDR2 SQIVND (reference sequence). For the CDR3, the DNA is TGTGCCAGTAGTACCCCTATAAGCAATGAGCAGTTCTTC. This sequence encodes CASSTPISNEQFF. The variable domain in full, with the rest retrieved from reference TRBV19 and TRBJ2-1, is DGGITQSPKYLFRKEGQNVTLSCEQNLNHDAMYWYRQDPGQGLRLIYYSQIVNDFQKGDIAEGYSVSREKKESFPLTVTSAQKNPTAFYLCASSTPISNEQFFGPGTRLTVL.

The chain uses TRBV7-2 and TRBJ2-7; TRBD1 matches 7 bases. V dropped 1 base and J dropped 4; count of bases not matched to a gene: 13. Per germline, CDR1 SGHTA and CDR2 FQGNSA. This CDR3 contains 17 residues. The CDR3 DNA reads TGTGCCAGCAGCTTAGGAAGACAGGGACCGTACTCTTACGAGCAGTACTTC. Amino acid sequence: CASSLGRQGPYSYEQYF.